The present TCR beta chain was sequenced within a study of T cell repertoires in aging, cancer and after chemotherapy (dated by TCRdb to the late 2010s). Regarding the complete study: Donors spanned six age groups from 30 or younger to 70 or older, with at least three individuals per group. Paired pre- and post-chemotherapy samples in the hematological group came from chronic lymphocytic leukemia patients treated with fludarabine- or bendamustine-based regimens. Some 9 million TCR reads were contained in the full dataset. Peripheral blood TCR beta repertoires from healthy donors and cancer patients were profiled to examine immunoaging and T cell reconstitution after chemotherapy. A cohort of 200 to 250 cancer patients (about 93 with hematological and some 120 with solid cancers) was assembled, and around 100 healthy donors were included as a reference group.

As regards this clonotype: What this receptor recognizes is not known. One end of the junction does not line up with germline, which may come from a read error.

The germline V gene specifies SGHDT as CDR1 and YYEEEE as CDR2. The CDR3 holds 15 amino acids from the cysteine to the phenylalanine. Only CDR3 DNA is held: 45 bases, read in frame from base 1. TCR beta rearrangements were amplified from genomic DNA extracted from peripheral blood rather than from sorted cells or RNA. Rearranged TRB sequences spanning V, D and J segments were amplified in a multiplex touch-down PCR with a mixed TRB-A/B primer pool. Two consecutive PCR reactions with Phusion HS II polymerase added Illumina adapters and sample indices to the amplicons. After gel purification with the NucleoSpin Gel and PCR Clean-up kit, the amplicons were checked using Qubit and an Agilent 2100 Bioanalyzer. Sequencing of libraries was carried out on an Illumina MiSeq in 600-cycle, single-indexed, paired-end runs. The original pipeline was this. TRB sequences were processed with MiXCR versions 2.12 and 3.0.5. Each unique CDR3 nucleotide sequence was counted as one clone, and only productive sequences with at least two reads were retained. Shannon diversity, evenness, clonality (one minus evenness), and alpha-parameterized diversity profiles from alpha 0 to 5 were included as repertoire metrics. The IGoR algorithm was used to calculate generation probabilities of clones in the paired pre- and post-chemotherapy samples. TCRdb trimmed the raw reads at Q25, called clones with MiXCR and kept productive beta chains. Merged by CDR3 protein, the rows form single entries marked with the most common genes and DNA. The authors' filters were not applied to this entry. The sample profile shows about 3,200 distinct CDR3 sequences; roughly 22% of them were found once. Jointly, the top ten make up about 40% of the sample.

The study at large found these results: In healthy donors, the decline in TCR diversity with age was mainly due to loss of richness, whereas in cancer patients loss of evenness also played a role. In both cancer cohorts, median generation probability rose over the chemotherapy interval, which suggests that the repertoire was reconstituted through rebound thymic output. Lymphoid organ infiltration was present in the hematological cancer patients, and this infiltration may itself impair thymic emigration or the expansion of peripheral T cells. Significantly lower blood TCR diversity and higher clonality were observed in untreated patients with hematological or solid cancers than in age-matched healthy donors. The authors noted that the repertoire data do not allow conclusions about immunological memory after chemotherapy.

The TCR originated in a human donor with a blood cancer. The sequence links TRBV5-6 to TRBJ2-3; TRBD2 matches 9 bases in the middle. The sequenced sample consisted of blood. For the CDR3, the sequence is CASSPGGGASVTQYF. The sequenced DNA: TGCGCCAGCAGTCCCGGCGGGGGGGCGTCGGTTACGCAGTATTTT.